A single sample gave rise to the 5 T cell receptor beta chains below, sequenced in a study of blood T cell repertoires in COVID-19. Clones were sequenced by immunoSEQ multiplex PCR, and TCRdb holds only the in-frame ones, with some missing. The profile shows around 140,000 clones, 88% of them singletons. Sequencing used peripheral blood. Receptors were obtained from a man between 45 and 60 years old with acute or convalescent COVID-19.

The V call is TRBV18, the J call TRBJ1-5; 7 bases fit TRBD1. Germline V lookup: CDR1 KGHSH, CDR2 LQKENI. The CDR3 spans 16 residues. Trimming took 4 bases from V and 4 from J; bases not matched to a gene: 10. CDR3 amino acids: CASSLSTGRTNQPQHF. The CDR3 DNA reads TGTGCCAGCTCACTCTCGACAGGGCGAACGAATCAGCCCCAGCATTTT. The full variable domain, rest sourced from reference TRBV18 and TRBJ1-5, is NAGVMQNPRHLVRRRGQEARLRCSPMKGHSHVYWYRQLPEEGLKFMVYLQKENIIDESGMPKERFSAEFPKEGPSILRIQQVVRGDSAAYFCASSLSTGRTNQPQHFGDGTRLSIL.

V is TRBV7-9 and J is TRBJ1-1; possibly TRBD1 for D (6 bases). V was cut by 4 bases and J by 5 bases, with 20 bases left in between. CDR1 SEHNR and CDR2 FQNEAQ come from the germline V gene (reference sequence). The CDR3 totals 16 residues. In nucleotides, the CDR3 is TGTGCCAGCAGCTCAACGAACAGGGTGATGGGAACTGAAGCTTTCTTT. Translation gives CASSSTNRVMGTEAFF.

This clone showed up just once. J is TRBJ2-7 and V is TRBV9, with D perhaps TRBD2 (6 bases). The V end was cut by 4 bases, the J end by 4 bases, with 9 bases between. The CDR3 extends over 12 amino acids. Germline CDR1 reads SGDLS; CDR2 reads YYNGEE. The CDR3 nucleotides are TGTGCCAGCAGCCCCGGGGGATACGAGCAGTACTTC. The encoded protein is CASSPGGYEQYF. Full variable domain (missing parts from reference TRBV9 and TRBJ2-7): DSGVTQTPKHLITATGQRVTLRCSPRSGDLSVYWYQQSLDQGLQFLIQYYNGEERAKGNILERFSAQQFPDLHSELNLSSLELGDSALYFCASSPGGYEQYFGPGTRLTVT.

V is TRBV7-2 and J is TRBJ1-5, with a weak D call TRBD1 (5 bases). This CDR3 is 16 amino acids long. The V and J ends lost 4 bases and 4 bases respectively, with 17 bases between them. The germline V gene has CDR1 SGHTA and CDR2 FQGNSA. The CDR3 here is CASSSLGGGLNQPQHF. The CDR3 nucleotides read TGTGCCAGCAGCTCCCTTGGTGGGGGGTTAAATCAGCCCCAGCATTTT.

The gene calls are TRBV18 and TRBJ2-7; 11 nucleotides line up with TRBD1. The CDR3 has 15 amino acids. In germline, CDR1 is KGHSH, CDR2 LQKENI. The V and J ends lost 4 bases and 2 bases, in that order; junction bases with no gene match: 4. The DNA for the CDR3 is TGTGCCAGCTCACAGCCGGGACAGGGGGCCTACGAGCAGTACTTC. It is translated as CASSQPGQGAYEQYF. The whole variable domain, remainder taken from reference TRBV18 and TRBJ2-7, is NAGVMQNPRHLVRRRGQEARLRCSPMKGHSHVYWYRQLPEEGLKFMVYLQKENIIDESGMPKERFSAEFPKEGPSILRIQQVVRGDSAAYFCASSQPGQGAYEQYFGPGTRLTVT.